This T cell receptor (beta chain) was found in a study of blood T cell repertoires in COVID-19. Study-level background: Specimens from acute and convalescent COVID-19 originated in the United States, Italy and Spain. T cells, B-cell-depleted T cells, or PBMCs supplied cDNA or gDNA.

In the authors' workflow: Estimation of nucleated cell counts relied on the amplification of reference gene primers. The protocol was immunoSEQ multiplex PCR, while the TCRdb copy is restricted to in-frame clones and leaves out a portion. Clone size and the V and J calls come from that table; the DNA yielded D and trimming. The data show some 20,000 clones, approximately 90% seen once. The CDR3 spans 13 residues. The V gene lost 9 bases and the J gene lost 2 bases, with 14 bases spanning the gap. The sequencing sample was made of peripheral blood. The receptor was derived from a human donor in a cohort sampled during active COVID-19. The V gene is TRBV12-3 or TRBV12-4, the J gene TRBJ2-7, with D possibly matching TRBD2 (5 bases). The CDR3 is CASSGLSPYEQYF. The CDR3, as DNA: TGTGCCAGTTCAGGACTTTCGCCCTACGAGCAGTACTTC.